The 27 T cell receptor beta chains presented below share a single source sample, sequenced in a study of T-cell reconstitution after alpha-beta-depleted transplantation in children. Study findings and constraints: One year after transplant, T-cell counts and diversity came mostly from newly produced T cells.

Unique molecular identifiers tagged the TCRbeta library. TCRdb analysed the PCR reads with MiXCR anew, one entry per CDR3 protein. The top ten hold 9.1% of the sample, which has a few hundred thousand distinct CDR3 sequences, just over 7.5% seen once. Their antigens are not known. The sequencing used peripheral blood, collected 360 days after TCRalphabeta/CD19-depleted stem cell transplant. These receptors all stem from a female patient between 2 and 10 years old who had a stem cell transplant for Fanconi anemia, so the T cells may come from the graft donor.

This clonotype was observed at least ten times. The chain joins TRBV4-3 to TRBJ2-1; the D gene is possibly TRBD1 (6 bases). CDR1 LGHNA and CDR2 YSLEER come from the germline V gene. V was trimmed by 1 base and J by 4 bases, leaving 14 bases between them. CDR3 length: 16 residues. CDR3 DNA: TGCGCCAGCAGCCAAGTCTTAGAGGGGGAGTACAATGAGCAGTTCTTC. This sequence encodes CASSQVLEGEYNEQFF.

This clonotype was picked up a small number of times. This chain connects TRBV29-1 to TRBJ2-1; D is possibly TRBD1 (6 bases). Germline CDR1 SQVTM, CDR2 ANQGSEA. Deletions cut 6 bases from V and 9 bases from J, with 15 bases between. The CDR3 runs to 12 residues. For the CDR3, the DNA is TGCAGCGTCCGAAAACAGGGCAGTGAGCAGTTCTTC. Its protein product is CSVRKQGSEQFF.

This clonotype has ten or more counts. V usage is TRBV9 and J usage is TRBJ1-4; D is unresolved. V dropped 4 bases and J dropped 10 bases, with 8 bases sitting between them. The V gene's germline CDR1 is SGDLS and CDR2 YYNGEE. The CDR3 has 11 residues. The CDR3: CASSRPRKLFF. The CDR3 DNA reads as TGTGCCAGCAGCCGGCCGAGAAAACTGTTTTTT.

This clonotype was counted many times. J is TRBJ1-4 and V is TRBV10-3; a weak D match, TRBD1 (5 bases). The CDR3 length is 13 residues. The germline gives CDR1 ENHRY, CDR2 SYGVKD. V was trimmed by 7 bases and J by 6 bases, leaving 12 bases between them. The CDR3 bases are TGTGCCATCAAGGGCAGGGAGGATGAAAAACTGTTTTTT. Protein sequence: CAIKGREDEKLFF.

The sample holds many counts of this clonotype. The rearrangement joins TRBV5-4 to TRBJ2-3; 12 nucleotides align to TRBD2. Per the germline V gene, CDR1 is SGHNT and CDR2 is YYREEE (reference sequence). This CDR3 is built from 15 residues. Germline trimming cut 3 bases from V and 2 bases from J; bases unmatched to any gene: 1. In DNA form, the CDR3 reads TGTGCCAGCAGCTGGACTAGCGGGGTCACAGATACGCAGTATTTT. Amino acids: CASSWTSGVTDTQYF.

This clonotype was seen at least ten times. The chain combines TRBV9 with TRBJ1-2; 8 nucleotides match TRBD1. The germline gives CDR1 SGDLS, CDR2 YYNGEE. The CDR3 runs to 17 residues. With V trimmed by 0 bases and J by 2 bases, 9 bases remained unmatched. CDR3 bases: TGTGCCAGCAGCGTAGCCCCCGGACAGGGAGACAACTATGGCTACACCTTC. Its translation: CASSVAPGQGDNYGYTF.

The chain is built from TRBV19 and TRBJ2-2, with D perhaps assigned TRBD1 or TRBD2 (5 bases each). The germline V gene has CDR1 LNHDA and CDR2 SQIVND (reference sequence). CDR3 length: 14 amino acids. Trimming pared 4 bases from V and 7 bases from J, leaving 13 bases between. The CDR3: CASSNIGTSGELFF. Written as DNA, the CDR3 is TGTGCCAGTAGTAATATAGGGACGAGCGGGGAGCTGTTTTTT. The variable domain in full, completed from reference TRBV19 and TRBJ2-2, reads DGGITQSPKYLFRKEGQNVTLSCEQNLNHDAMYWYRQDPGQGLRLIYYSQIVNDFQKGDIAEGYSVSREKKESFPLTVTSAQKNPTAFYLCASSNIGTSGELFFGEGSRLTVL.

V is TRBV3-1 and J is TRBJ1-1, with no clear D. This CDR3 has 15 residues. Germline CDR1 and CDR2: LGHDT and YNNKEL (reference sequence). The germline V and J ends were trimmed by 4 bases and 3 bases, with 15 bases remaining between them. CDR3 in DNA: TGTGCCAGCAGCCCCCAATTCGGAGGCTACACTGAAGCTTTCTTT. This codes for CASSPQFGGYTEAFF.

This clonotype was seen repeatedly, ten times or more. The chain combines TRBV6-5 with TRBJ2-1, with 10 bases aligning to TRBD2. The V segment lost 5 bases and the J segment 5 bases; nucleotides outside the gene matches: 3. Germline CDR1 reads MNHEY; CDR2 reads SVGAGI. The CDR3 totals 14 residues. The CDR3 spells CASSTGLANNEQFF. The DNA of the CDR3 is TGTGCCAGCAGTACGGGACTAGCGAACAATGAGCAGTTCTTC.

In this sample, this clonotype turned up many times. The chain links TRBV7-6 to TRBJ2-3, with D perhaps matching TRBD1 (6 bases). This CDR3 is 17 amino acids long. Germline lookup yields CDR1 SGHVS and CDR2 FNYEAQ. The V gene lost 5 bases and the J gene lost 0 bases, with 18 bases spanning the gap. The CDR3 DNA reads as TGTGCCAGCAGCCGGACAGCCCTGGGCAGGAGCACAGATACGCAGTATTTT. Translating gives CASSRTALGRSTDTQYF. Full variable domain (outside the CDR3, taken from reference TRBV7-6 and TRBJ2-3): GAGVSQSPRYKVTKRGQDVALRCDPISGHVSLYWYRQALGQGPEFLTYFNYEAQQDKSGLPNDRFSAERPEGSISTLTIQRTEQRDSAMYRCASSRTALGRSTDTQYFGPGTRLTVL.

The genes are TRBV28 and TRBJ1-5, with D possibly being TRBD1 (5 bases). Between the trimmed V and J ends, which lost 5 bases and 1 base, there was a span of 12 bases. CDR3 size: 15 residues. The germline V gene encodes CDR1 MDHEN and CDR2 SYDVKM. The CDR3 protein is CASSKTEESNQPQHF. CDR3 nucleotide sequence: TGTGCCAGCAGTAAGACAGAGGAAAGCAATCAGCCCCAGCATTTT.

The chain links TRBV6-5 to TRBJ2-2; D is tentatively TRBD1 or TRBD2 (5 bases each). Germline V gene lookup returns CDR1 MNHEY and CDR2 SVGAGI. Trimming removed 7 bases at V and 7 bases at J, with 22 bases between. This CDR3 is built from 16 residues. CDR3 loop: CASNRDGFLNIGELFF. DNA for the CDR3: TGTGCCAGCAATCGGGACGGATTTTTGAATATCGGGGAGCTGTTTTTT.

At least ten counts were recorded for this clonotype. The chain uses TRBV20-1 and TRBJ2-3, with 7 nucleotides matching TRBD1. Germline V CDR1 and CDR2: DFQATT, SNEGSKA (reference sequence). J lost 1 base, V lost 2 bases, and 6 bases had no gene match. The CDR3 loop spans 15 amino acids. The CDR3 reads CSARYEGAGTDTQYF. DNA for the CDR3: TGCAGTGCTAGATACGAGGGGGCGGGCACAGATACGCAGTATTTT.

This clonotype appeared many times. The chain has TRBV5-1 and TRBJ1-1, with 8 bases that match TRBD1. Losses at the gene ends were 0 bases for V and 2 bases for J; bases not matched to a gene: 6. Germline values: CDR1 SGHRS, CDR2 YFSETQ. The CDR3 covers 16 residues. DNA of the CDR3: TGCGCCAGCAGCTTGGACTGGACAGGGAGAAACACTGAAGCTTTCTTT. It translates to CASSLDWTGRNTEAFF.

A few counts support this clonotype. This rearrangement joins TRBV2 to TRBJ2-6, with 9 bases fitting TRBD1. Germline V gives CDR1 SNHLY, CDR2 FYNNEI. The CDR3 runs 16 residues. V was pared by 4 bases and J by 0 bases, with 1 base of the junction left unmatched. The CDR3: CASSGTGVSGANVLTF. The CDR3 DNA sequence: TGTGCCAGCAGTGGGACAGGGGTCTCTGGGGCCAACGTCCTGACTTTC. The whole variable domain, remainder taken from reference TRBV2 and TRBJ2-6, is EPEVTQTPSHQVTQMGQEVILRCVPISNHLYFYWYRQILGQKVEFLVSFYNNEISEKSEIFDDQFSVERPDGSNFTLKIRSTKLEDSAMYFCASSGTGVSGANVLTFGAGSRLTVL.

The chain combines TRBV18 with TRBJ1-4; D is unresolved. Germline CDR1 KGHSH, CDR2 LQKENI. The V gene lost 0 bases and the J gene lost 0 bases, with 2 bases spanning the gap. The CDR3 contains 14 residues. CDR3 protein: CASSPPSTNEKLFF. DNA for the CDR3: TGTGCCAGCTCACCACCTTCAACTAATGAAAAACTGTTTTTT.

This clonotype was observed a few times. DNA for the CDR3: TGTGCCAGCAGTCAAACAGGGGGGCTTAATGAAAAACTGTTTTTT. It is translated as CASSQTGGLNEKLFF. This chain connects TRBV7-6 to TRBJ1-4; 8 bases line up with TRBD1. CDR1 and CDR2 from the germline V gene are SGHVS and FNYEAQ. This CDR3 region has 15 residues. V shed 6 bases, J shed 4 bases, and the junction held 7 bases outside the gene matches.

The chain links TRBV3-1 to TRBJ1-4, with a weak D call TRBD1 (5 bases). The CDR3 contains 18 residues. V lost 1 base and J lost 0, with 15 bases in between. Germline-derived CDR1 and CDR2 are LGHDT and YNNKEL (reference sequence). The CDR3 loop is CASSQVGTDITTNEKLFF. In DNA, the CDR3 is TGTGCCAGCAGCCAAGTAGGGACGGATATAACAACTAATGAAAAACTGTTTTTT.

The table lists this clonotype with many counts. V gene TRBV12-3 or TRBV12-4 combines with J gene TRBJ1-1, with D possibly being TRBD1 (6 bases). Trimming took off 6 bases at V and 3 bases at J, with 20 bases between the two ends. This CDR3 has 16 amino acids. The CDR3 spells CASRHYMDSRYTEAFF. The CDR3, as DNA: TGTGCCAGCAGGCATTATATGGACAGTCGATACACTGAAGCTTTCTTT.

The chain carries TRBV11-2 and TRBJ2-7; possibly TRBD1 for D (6 bases). The length of the CDR3 is 13 residues. With 0 bases removed from V and 5 bases from J, the gap between germline ends came to 8 bases. CDR1 is SGHAT, CDR2 FQNNGV, per germline. CDR3 sequence: CASSLEGADEQYV. As DNA, the CDR3 is TGTGCCAGCAGCTTAGAGGGGGCGGACGAGCAGTACGTC.

There are many counts of this clonotype. The rearrangement joins TRBV20-1 to TRBJ2-7, with D maybe TRBD2 (6 bases). The CDR3 runs 17 residues. Germline V gene lookup returns CDR1 DFQATT and CDR2 SNEGSKA (reference sequence). V gave up 3 bases and J gave up 1 base, with 22 bases separating them. In nucleotides, the CDR3 is TGCAGTGCTAGGAAAGGACTACGAGGCACGCCATCCTACGAGCAGTACTTC. Translation: CSARKGLRGTPSYEQYF.

CDR3 amino acids: CASSSNQDEKLFF. The CDR3 coding sequence is TGTGCCAGCAGCTCCAACCAGGATGAAAAACTGTTTTTT. V gene TRBV7-2 combines with J gene TRBJ1-4, with D uncertain. The CDR3 runs 13 residues. V was trimmed by 4 bases and J by 6 bases, leaving 9 bases between them. CDR1 and CDR2 (germline): SGHTA, FQGNSA.

In this sample, this clonotype turned up a few times. The chain has TRBV18 and TRBJ1-1, with D uncertain. Germline V gene sequence: CDR1 KGHSH, CDR2 LQKENI. The CDR3 has 15 amino acids. The V end lost 3 bases, the J end lost 4 bases, and 15 bases lay between the germline ends. The CDR3 coding sequence is TGTGCCAGCTCACCCCGAGAGATTTTAGGCACTGAAGCTTTCTTT. Its protein product is CASSPREILGTEAFF. Variable domain in full (rest from reference TRBV18 and TRBJ1-1): NAGVMQNPRHLVRRRGQEARLRCSPMKGHSHVYWYRQLPEEGLKFMVYLQKENIIDESGMPKERFSAEFPKEGPSILRIQQVVRGDSAAYFCASSPREILGTEAFFGQGTRLTVV.

The V call is TRBV5-1, the J call TRBJ2-6; 8 positions agree with TRBD1. Germline CDR1 and CDR2: SGHRS and YFSETQ. This CDR3 has 18 amino acids. V gave up 4 bases and J gave up 0 bases; unmatched junction bases: 9. The CDR3 loop is CASSVSGTGSSGANVLTF. CDR3 in DNA: TGCGCCAGCAGCGTCTCCGGGACAGGCTCCTCTGGGGCCAACGTCCTGACTTTC.

This clonotype was observed many times. The chain employs TRBV5-1 and TRBJ2-1; 10 positions match TRBD2. CDR1 SGHRS and CDR2 YFSETQ come from the germline V gene. The V segment lost 6 bases and the J segment 8 bases; nucleotides outside the gene matches: 8. This CDR3 is built from 14 residues. CDR3 DNA: TGCGCCAGCACAGCGGGAGGGCGCCGGGATGAGCAGTTCTTC. Translation gives CASTAGGRRDEQFF.

The table lists this clonotype with a few counts. The chain recombines TRBV9 with TRBJ2-1, with 9 nucleotides matching TRBD2. After removal of 3 bases from V and 8 bases from J, the junction contained 15 bases not matched to a gene. The CDR3 sequence is 17 residues long. CDR1 is SGDLS and CDR2 is YYNGEE in the germline V gene. In nucleotides, the CDR3 is TGTGCCAGCAGCGCAATACTAGCGGGCGCGACTTTGCATGAGCAGTTCTTC. Translation: CASSAILAGATLHEQFF.

This clonotype has at least ten counts. The chain joins TRBV20-1 to TRBJ2-3, with 10 nucleotides matching TRBD1. The germline V gene has CDR1 DFQATT and CDR2 SNEGSKA (reference sequence). This CDR3 has 16 residues. Trimming took 3 bases from V and 2 from J; bases not matched to a gene: 8. CDR3 in DNA: TGCAGTGCTAGTACGCCGGGACAGGGGTTCACAGATACGCAGTATTTT. The encoded protein is CSASTPGQGFTDTQYF.